A selection of T cell receptor beta chains follows, all from one sample in a study of T cell responses to AZD1222 COVID-19 vaccine. The method was immunoSEQ multiplex PCR; TCRdb's version includes in-frame clones alone and lacks a portion of them. The table includes 250,000 to 300,000 clones, around 93% detected once. This specimen was peripheral blood, taken 28 days after the second AZD1222 dose. Every receptor here comes from an adult who received the AZD1222 COVID-19 vaccine. CDR3s leave out the opening cysteine and the closing phenylalanine or tryptophan. D genes are given only for firm matches.

>12|TRBV6-5|TRBD1
ASSYSTGQNEQY
>13|TRBV9|TRBD1
ASSAGQGISYEQY
>10|TRBV12-5|-
ASGLELNEQF
>11|TRBV3-1/TRBV3-2|TRBD2
ASSGIAGGIKF
>13|TRBV2|TRBD1
ASSEAGTGHSPLH
>13|TRBV2|TRBD1
ASSPQGARGQPQH
>12|TRBV29-1|TRBD1
SVDLGQGGTEAF
>10|TRBV28|-
ASSSRYSLRD
>12|TRBV5-1|TRBD1
ASSYRGIGTEAF
>16|TRBV4-2|TRBD2
ASSLGHFGLAGKEEQF
>16|TRBV7-9|TRBD2
ASSLAPSGRFDYNEQF
>12|TRBV9|-
ASSVVPTQETQY
>12|TRBV6-5|TRBD2
ASSPGGGPYEQY
>12|TRBV27|TRBD2
ASAGGGTPGEQY
>9|TRBV28|-
ASSTSYEQY
>12|TRBV4-2|-
ASSVPGTNEKLF
>15|TRBV24-1|TRBD2
ATSDPTSGRNWETQY
>13|TRBV7-2|TRBD2
ASSWGVAGVDTQY
>9|TRBV28|-
ASSVETTQY
>12|TRBV3-1/TRBV3-2|-
ASSPLHGTDGYT
>13|TRBV5-1|-
ASSLVTGLTDTQY
>11|TRBV19|-
ASSTSGSTGAF
>11|TRBV30|-
AWSGGGNQPQH
>9|TRBV29-1|-
SVLSSEKLF
>14|TRBV7-9|-
ASSSLVLVGANVLT
>14|TRBV4-1|-
ASSQDFYRKNEKLF
>12|TRBV19|-
ATPREPNTGELF
>13|TRBV21-1|-
AHRSSASGSYEQY